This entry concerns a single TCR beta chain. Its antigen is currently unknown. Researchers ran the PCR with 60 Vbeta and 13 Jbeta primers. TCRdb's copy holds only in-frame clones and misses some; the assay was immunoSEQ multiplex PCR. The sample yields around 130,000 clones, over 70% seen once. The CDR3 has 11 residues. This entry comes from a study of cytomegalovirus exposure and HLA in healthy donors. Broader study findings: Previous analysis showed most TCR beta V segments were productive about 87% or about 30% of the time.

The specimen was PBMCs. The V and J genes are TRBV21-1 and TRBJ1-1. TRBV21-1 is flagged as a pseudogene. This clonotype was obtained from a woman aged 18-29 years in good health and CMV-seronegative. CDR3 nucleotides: TGTGCCGGGCGGCCGGGGGGTCTAGCTTTCTTT. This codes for CAGRPGGLAFF.